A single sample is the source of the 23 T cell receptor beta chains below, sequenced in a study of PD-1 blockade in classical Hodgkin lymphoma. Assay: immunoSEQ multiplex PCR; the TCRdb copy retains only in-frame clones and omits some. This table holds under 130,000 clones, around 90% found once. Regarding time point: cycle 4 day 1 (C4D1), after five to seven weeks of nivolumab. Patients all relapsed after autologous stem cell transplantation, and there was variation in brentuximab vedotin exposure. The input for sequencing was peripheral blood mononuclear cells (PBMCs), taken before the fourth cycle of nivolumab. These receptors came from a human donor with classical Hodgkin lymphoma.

CDR3 amino acids: CASSPRTSGKWETQYF. DNA for the CDR3: TGTGCCAGCAGCCCGAGGACTAGCGGGAAATGGGAGACCCAGTACTTC. The genes are TRBV14 and TRBJ2-5; 12 bases fit TRBD2. With V trimmed by 4 bases and J by 5 bases, 8 bases remained unmatched. This CDR3 has 16 amino acids. Germline CDR1 and CDR2: SGHDN and FVKESK.

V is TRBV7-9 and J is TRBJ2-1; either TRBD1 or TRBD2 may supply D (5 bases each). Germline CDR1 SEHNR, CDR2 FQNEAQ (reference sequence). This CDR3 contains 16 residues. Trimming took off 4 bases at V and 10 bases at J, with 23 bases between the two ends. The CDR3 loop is CASSYPAGGENWEQFF. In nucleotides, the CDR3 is TGTGCCAGCAGCTACCCAGCTGGGGGAGAGAACTGGGAGCAGTTCTTC.

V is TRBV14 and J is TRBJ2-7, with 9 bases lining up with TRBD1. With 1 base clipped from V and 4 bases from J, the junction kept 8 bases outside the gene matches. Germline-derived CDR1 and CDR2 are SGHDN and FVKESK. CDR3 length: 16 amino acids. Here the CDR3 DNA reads TGTGCCAGCAGCCAAGCCATGGACAGGGGCGGGTACGAGCAGTACTTC. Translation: CASSQAMDRGGYEQYF.

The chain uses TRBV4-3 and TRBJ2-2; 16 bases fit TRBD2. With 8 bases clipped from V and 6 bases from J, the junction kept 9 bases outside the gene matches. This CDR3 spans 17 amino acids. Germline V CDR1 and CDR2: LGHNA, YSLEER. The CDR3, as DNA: TGCGCCAGCGCCCCGGGACTAGCGGGAGGGGGTGCCGGGGAGCTGTTTTTT. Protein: CASAPGLAGGGAGELFF.

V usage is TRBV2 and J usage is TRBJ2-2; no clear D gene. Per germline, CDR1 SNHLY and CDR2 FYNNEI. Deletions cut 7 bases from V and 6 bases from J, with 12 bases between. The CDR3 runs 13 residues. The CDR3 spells CASTKKYAGELFF. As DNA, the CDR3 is TGTGCCAGCACCAAGAAGTACGCCGGGGAGCTGTTTTTT. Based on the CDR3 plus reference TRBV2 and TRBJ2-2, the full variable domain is EPEVTQTPSHQVTQMGQEVILRCVPISNHLYFYWYRQILGQKVEFLVSFYNNEISEKSEIFDDQFSVERPDGSNFTLKIRSTKLEDSAMYFCASTKKYAGELFFGEGSRLTVL.

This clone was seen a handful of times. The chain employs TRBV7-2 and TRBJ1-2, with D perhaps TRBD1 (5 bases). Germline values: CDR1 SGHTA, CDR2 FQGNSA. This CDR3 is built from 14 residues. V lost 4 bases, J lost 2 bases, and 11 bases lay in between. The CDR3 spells CASSSGRGNYGYTF. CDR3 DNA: TGTGCCAGCAGCTCCGGACGGGGCAACTATGGCTACACCTTC.

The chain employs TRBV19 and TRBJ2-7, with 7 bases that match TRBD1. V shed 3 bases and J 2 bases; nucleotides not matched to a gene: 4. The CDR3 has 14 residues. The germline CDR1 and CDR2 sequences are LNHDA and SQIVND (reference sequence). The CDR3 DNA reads TGTGCCAGTAGTATCGGGACAGTCCCCTACGAGCAGTACTTC. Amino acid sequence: CASSIGTVPYEQYF.

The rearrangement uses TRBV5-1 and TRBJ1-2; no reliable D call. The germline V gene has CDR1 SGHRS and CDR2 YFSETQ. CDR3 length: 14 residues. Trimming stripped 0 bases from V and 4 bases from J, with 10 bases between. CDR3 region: CASSLEGESYGYTF. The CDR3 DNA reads TGCGCCAGCAGCTTGGAGGGCGAATCCTATGGCTACACCTTC.

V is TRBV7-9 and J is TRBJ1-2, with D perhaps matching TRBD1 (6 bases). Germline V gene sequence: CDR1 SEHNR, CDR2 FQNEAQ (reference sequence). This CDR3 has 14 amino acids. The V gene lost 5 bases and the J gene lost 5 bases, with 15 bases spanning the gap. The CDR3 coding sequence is TGTGCCAGCAGCACCCCAGGGGCGGCTTATGGCTACACCTTC. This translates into CASSTPGAAYGYTF. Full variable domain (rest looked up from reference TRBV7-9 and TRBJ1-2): DTGVSQNPRHKITKRGQNVTFRCDPISEHNRLYWYRQTLGQGPEFLTYFQNEAQLEKSRLLSDRFSAERPKGSFSTLEIQRTEQGDSAMYLCASSTPGAAYGYTFGSGTRLTVV.

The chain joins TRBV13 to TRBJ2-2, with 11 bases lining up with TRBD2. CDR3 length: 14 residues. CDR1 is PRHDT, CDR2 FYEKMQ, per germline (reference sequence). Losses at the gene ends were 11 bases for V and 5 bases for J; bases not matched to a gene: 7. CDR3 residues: CAGTSGGSTGELFF. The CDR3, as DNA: TGTGCCGGAACTAGCGGGGGCTCAACCGGGGAGCTGTTTTTT.

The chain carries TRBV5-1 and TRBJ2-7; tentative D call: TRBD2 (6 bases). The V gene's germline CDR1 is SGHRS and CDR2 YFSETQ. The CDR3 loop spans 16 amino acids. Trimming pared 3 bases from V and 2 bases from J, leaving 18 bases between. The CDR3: CASSWDGSGSTYEQYF. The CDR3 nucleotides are TGCGCCAGCAGCTGGGATGGGAGCGGGTCGACCTACGAGCAGTACTTC.

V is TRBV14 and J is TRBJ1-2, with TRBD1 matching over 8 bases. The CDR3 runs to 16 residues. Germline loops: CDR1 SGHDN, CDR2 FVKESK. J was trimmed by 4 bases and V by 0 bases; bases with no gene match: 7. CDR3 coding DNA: TGTGCCAGCAGCCAAGAGGCCCCAGGGGGCTTCTATGGCTACACCTTC. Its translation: CASSQEAPGGFYGYTF. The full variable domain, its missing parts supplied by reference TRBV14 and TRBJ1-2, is EAGVTQFPSHSVIEKGQTVTLRCDPISGHDNLYWYRRVMGKEIKFLLHFVKESKQDESGMPNNRFLAERTGGTYSTLKVQPAELEDSGVYFCASSQEAPGGFYGYTFGSGTRLTVV.

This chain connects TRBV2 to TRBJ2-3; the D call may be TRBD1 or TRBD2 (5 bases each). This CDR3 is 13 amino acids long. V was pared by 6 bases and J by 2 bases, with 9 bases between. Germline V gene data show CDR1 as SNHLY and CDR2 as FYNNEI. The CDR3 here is CASSRDLTDTQYF. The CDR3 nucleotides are TGTGCCAGCAGCCGGGACCTCACAGATACGCAGTATTTT. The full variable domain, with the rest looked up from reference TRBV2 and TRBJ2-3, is EPEVTQTPSHQVTQMGQEVILRCVPISNHLYFYWYRQILGQKVEFLVSFYNNEISEKSEIFDDQFSVERPDGSNFTLKIRSTKLEDSAMYFCASSRDLTDTQYFGPGTRLTVL.

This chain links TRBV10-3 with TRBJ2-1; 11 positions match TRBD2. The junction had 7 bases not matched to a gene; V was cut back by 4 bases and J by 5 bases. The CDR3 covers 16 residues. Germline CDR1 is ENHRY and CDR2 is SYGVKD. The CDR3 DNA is TGTGCCATCAGTGCCCCTAGCGGGAGGATCGACAATGAGCAGTTCTTC. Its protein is CAISAPSGRIDNEQFF.

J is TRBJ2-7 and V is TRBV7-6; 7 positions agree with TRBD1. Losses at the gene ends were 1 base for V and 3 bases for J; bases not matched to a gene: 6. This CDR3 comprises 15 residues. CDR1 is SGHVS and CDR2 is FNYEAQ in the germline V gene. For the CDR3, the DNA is TGTGCCAGCAGCTTAGGCCCGGGACAGAGCTACGAGCAGTACTTC. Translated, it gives CASSLGPGQSYEQYF.

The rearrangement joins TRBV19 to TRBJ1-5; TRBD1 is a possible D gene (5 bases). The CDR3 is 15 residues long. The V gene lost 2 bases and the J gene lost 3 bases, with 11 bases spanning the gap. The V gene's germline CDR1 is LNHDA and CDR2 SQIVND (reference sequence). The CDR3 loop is CASSISGSSNQPQHF. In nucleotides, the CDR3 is TGTGCCAGTAGTATATCAGGGTCGTCCAATCAGCCCCAGCATTTT.

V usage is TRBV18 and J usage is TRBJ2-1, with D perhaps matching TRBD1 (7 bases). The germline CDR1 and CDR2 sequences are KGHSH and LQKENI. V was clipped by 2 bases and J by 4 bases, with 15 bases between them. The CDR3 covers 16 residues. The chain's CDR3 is CASSPDRRGVYNEQFF. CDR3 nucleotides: TGTGCCAGCTCACCAGACCGCAGGGGGGTATACAATGAGCAGTTCTTC.

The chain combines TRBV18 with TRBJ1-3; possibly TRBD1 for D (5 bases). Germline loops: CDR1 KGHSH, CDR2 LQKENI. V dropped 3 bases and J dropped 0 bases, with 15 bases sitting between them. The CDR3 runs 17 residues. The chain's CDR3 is CASSPRGTASSGNTIYF. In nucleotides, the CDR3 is TGTGCCAGCTCACCCAGAGGGACGGCGAGCTCTGGAAACACCATATATTTT.

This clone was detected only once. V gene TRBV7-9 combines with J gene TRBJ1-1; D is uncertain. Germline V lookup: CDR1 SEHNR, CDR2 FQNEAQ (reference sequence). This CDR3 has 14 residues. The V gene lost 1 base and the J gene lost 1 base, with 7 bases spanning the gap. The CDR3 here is CASSLGSANTEAFF. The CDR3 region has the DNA TGTGCCAGCAGCTTAGGGTCAGCGAACACTGAAGCTTTCTTT. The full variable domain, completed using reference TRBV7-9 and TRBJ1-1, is DTGVSQNPRHKITKRGQNVTFRCDPISEHNRLYWYRQTLGQGPEFLTYFQNEAQLEKSRLLSDRFSAERPKGSFSTLEIQRTEQGDSAMYLCASSLGSANTEAFFGQGTRLTVV.

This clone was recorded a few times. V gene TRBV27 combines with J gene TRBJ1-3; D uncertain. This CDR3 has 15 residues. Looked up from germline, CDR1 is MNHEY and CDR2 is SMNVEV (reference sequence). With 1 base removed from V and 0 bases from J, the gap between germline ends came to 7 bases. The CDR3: CASSLYGNSGNTIYF. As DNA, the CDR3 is TGTGCCAGCAGTTTATATGGCAACTCTGGAAACACCATATATTTT.

CDR3 residues: CASREAGTSTDTQYF. CDR3 bases: TGTGCCAGCCGAGAAGCCGGGACTAGCACAGATACGCAGTATTTT. This chain connects TRBV7-2 to TRBJ2-3; a weak D match, TRBD2 (6 bases). CDR1 SGHTA and CDR2 FQGNSA come from the germline V gene. This CDR3 region has 15 residues. Deletions cut 8 bases from V and 0 bases from J, with 15 bases between.

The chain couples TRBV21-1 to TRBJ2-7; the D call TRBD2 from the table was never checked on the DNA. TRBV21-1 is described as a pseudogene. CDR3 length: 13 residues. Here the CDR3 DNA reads TGTGCCAGGGTGCAGGGAGGCCGTTACGAGCAGTACTTC. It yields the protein CARVQGGRYEQYF.

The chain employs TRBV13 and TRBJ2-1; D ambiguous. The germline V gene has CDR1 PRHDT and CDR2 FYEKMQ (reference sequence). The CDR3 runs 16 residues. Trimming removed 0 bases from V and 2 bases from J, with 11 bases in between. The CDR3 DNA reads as TGTGCCAGCAGCTTAGGGGCTAGTGCCCCCTACAATGAGCAGTTCTTC. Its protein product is CASSLGASAPYNEQFF. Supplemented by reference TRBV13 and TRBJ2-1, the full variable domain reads AAGVIQSPRHLIKEKRETATLKCYPIPRHDTVYWYQQGPGQDPQFLISFYEKMQSDKGSIPDRFSAQQFSDYHSELNMSSLELGDSALYFCASSLGASAPYNEQFFGPGTRLTVL.